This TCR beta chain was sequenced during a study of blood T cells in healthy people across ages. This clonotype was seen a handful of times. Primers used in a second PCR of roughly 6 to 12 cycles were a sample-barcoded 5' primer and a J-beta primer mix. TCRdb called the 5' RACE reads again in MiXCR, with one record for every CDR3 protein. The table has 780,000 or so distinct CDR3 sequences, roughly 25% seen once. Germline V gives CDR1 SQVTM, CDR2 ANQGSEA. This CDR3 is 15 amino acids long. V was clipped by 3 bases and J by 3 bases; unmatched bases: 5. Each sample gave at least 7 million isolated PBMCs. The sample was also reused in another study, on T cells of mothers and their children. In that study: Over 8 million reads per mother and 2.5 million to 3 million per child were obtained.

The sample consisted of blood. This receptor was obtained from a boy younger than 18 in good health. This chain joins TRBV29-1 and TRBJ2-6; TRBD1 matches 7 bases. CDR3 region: CSVDQQGRGANVLTF. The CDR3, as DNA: TGCAGCGTTGATCAACAGGGGCGTGGGGCCAACGTCCTGACTTTC.